The 16 T cell receptor beta chains below were found in one sample sequenced in a study of blood T cell repertoires in COVID-19. The method was immunoSEQ multiplex PCR; TCRdb's version includes in-frame clones alone and lacks a portion of them. The table includes approximately 250,000 clones, roughly 80% detected once. Specimen: peripheral blood. Receptors were obtained from a man between 60 and 75 years old who had recovered from COVID-19.

The J gene is TRBJ2-3, the V gene TRBV7-6; tentatively, D is TRBD2 (7 bases). V was clipped by 4 bases and J by 0 bases, with 14 bases between them. The CDR3 is made up of 16 amino acids. The V gene's germline CDR1 is SGHVS and CDR2 FNYEAQ. This CDR3 reads CASSSNGGHSTDTQYF. Here the CDR3 DNA reads TGTGCCAGCAGCTCCAACGGGGGGCACAGCACAGATACGCAGTATTTT.

This chain connects TRBV13 to TRBJ2-3; 7 bases align to TRBD1. Per germline, CDR1 PRHDT and CDR2 FYEKMQ (reference sequence). CDR3 length: 15 residues. V trimming: 0 bases; J trimming: 2 bases; junction bases outside the gene matches: 2. The CDR3 DNA reads as TGTGCCAGCAGCTTAGGACAGGGGACCACAGATACGCAGTATTTT. Its translation is CASSLGQGTTDTQYF.

The V and J genes are TRBV3-1 (or the pseudogene TRBV3-2) and TRBJ2-3; TRBD1 matches 7 bases. The CDR3 is 15 amino acids. The germline CDR1 and CDR2 sequences are LGHDT and YNNKEL (reference sequence). Trimming took 8 bases from V and 9 from J; bases not matched to a gene: 17. CDR3 DNA sequence: TGTGCCAGCGGCCCAACCCTAGGGAAACAGGGGACGCAGTATTTT. This translates into CASGPTLGKQGTQYF.

The chain carries TRBV3-1 (or the pseudogene TRBV3-2) and TRBJ1-6; perhaps TRBD1 as D (6 bases). Deletions cut 4 bases from V and 6 bases from J, with 10 bases between. This CDR3 has 14 amino acids. The V gene's germline CDR1 is LGHDT and CDR2 YNNKEL (reference sequence). In nucleotides, the CDR3 is TGTGCCAGCAGCCTGAGGGGGTCTAATTCACCCCTCCACTTT. Protein product: CASSLRGSNSPLHF.

V usage is TRBV15 and J usage is TRBJ1-6; D may be TRBD1 (5 bases). V was cut by 5 bases and J by 6 bases, with 14 bases left in between. The germline CDR1 and CDR2 sequences are LNHNV and YYDKDF (reference sequence). The CDR3 contains 15 residues. The CDR3 DNA follows: TGTGCCACCAGCCCCCCGGGGAGGGGTAATTCACCCCTCCACTTT. Its translation is CATSPPGRGNSPLHF.

The chain has TRBV5-5 and TRBJ1-1, with 8 positions matching TRBD1. V dropped 1 base and J dropped 4; count of bases not matched to a gene: 15. The CDR3 is 18 residues long. CDR1 is SGHKS and CDR2 is YYEKEE in the germline V gene (reference sequence). CDR3 region: CASSLLPGGQSTGTEAFF. In DNA, the CDR3 is TGTGCCAGCAGCTTGTTGCCAGGGGGCCAGTCAACGGGCACTGAAGCTTTCTTT. The variable domain in full, with the rest retrieved from reference TRBV5-5 and TRBJ1-1, is DAGVTQSPTHLIKTRGQQVTLRCSPISGHKSVSWYQQVLGQGPQFIFQYYEKEERGRGNFPDRFSARQFPNYSSELNVNALLLGDSALYLCASSLLPGGQSTGTEAFFGQGTRLTVV.

This chain links TRBV29-1 with TRBJ1-1, with D possibly matching TRBD1 (5 bases). The CDR3 extends over 13 amino acids. V was clipped by 7 bases and J by 1 base, with 13 bases between them. In germline, CDR1 is SQVTM, CDR2 ANQGSEA. The CDR3 region is CSAGWGGNTEAFF. The CDR3 DNA reads as TGCAGCGCCGGATGGGGCGGGAACACTGAAGCTTTCTTT.

This chain joins TRBV11-2 and TRBJ2-1, with D tentatively TRBD1 (5 bases). The CDR3 totals 12 residues. Germline assignment: CDR1 SGHAT and CDR2 FQNNGV. V gave up 2 bases and J gave up 9 bases, with 8 bases separating them. The CDR3, as DNA: TGTGCCAGCAGCTTATCTACAGGTGAGCAGTTCTTC. This translates into CASSLSTGEQFF.

CDR3 DNA: TGTGCCAGCAGTGGACAGGGGCTAGCGGCACTTTCTAGCACAGATACGCAGTATTTT. Its translation: CASSGQGLAALSSTDTQYF. The chain combines TRBV2 with TRBJ2-3, with a possible D match to TRBD1 (8 bases). V was cut by 4 bases and J by 0 bases, with 23 bases left in between. CDR1 and CDR2 from the germline V gene are SNHLY and FYNNEI. The CDR3 spans 19 residues.

CDR3 DNA: TGTGCCAGCAGGGCTAGCGACTACGAGCAGTACTTC. Amino acids: CASRASDYEQYF. The chain links TRBV3-1 (or the pseudogene TRBV3-2) to TRBJ2-7; weak D call: TRBD2 (6 bases). Germline V gives CDR1 LGHDT, CDR2 YNNKEL (reference sequence). The CDR3 loop spans 12 amino acids. Trimming shortened V by 6 bases and J by 3 bases, and 9 bases separated the two germline ends.

This clone was seen a single time. V gene TRBV10-2 combines with J gene TRBJ2-2; tentative D call: TRBD2 (6 bases). The V end lost 7 bases, the J end lost 3 bases, and 9 bases lay between the germline ends. The CDR3 has 13 amino acids. From germline, CDR1 is WSHSY and CDR2 SAAADI. CDR3 sequence reads: CASIAAHTGELFF. In DNA, the CDR3 is TGCGCCAGCATAGCGGCGCACACCGGGGAGCTGTTTTTT.

This chain joins TRBV20-1 and TRBJ1-5, with 12 bases that match TRBD1. J was trimmed by 3 bases and V by 3 bases; bases with no gene match: 3. The CDR3 is 15 residues long. Germline values: CDR1 DFQATT, CDR2 SNEGSKA (reference sequence). CDR3 amino acids: CSASRDRGPNQPQHF. Written as DNA, the CDR3 is TGCAGTGCTAGTAGGGACAGGGGGCCCAATCAGCCCCAGCATTTT.

The CDR3 is CASSPWGDRAGTGELFF. The DNA for the CDR3 is TGTGCCAGCAGCCCATGGGGGGACAGGGCCGGCACCGGGGAGCTGTTTTTT. The rearrangement joins TRBV7-9 to TRBJ2-2; 9 positions agree with TRBD1. Trimming removed 5 bases from V and 4 bases from J; junction bases left unmatched: 11. In germline, CDR1 is SEHNR, CDR2 FQNEAQ (reference sequence). The CDR3 covers 17 residues.

The V call is TRBV18, the J call TRBJ2-1; 7 bases match TRBD1. The V gene's germline CDR1 is KGHSH and CDR2 LQKENI. The V and J ends lost 3 bases and 0 bases, in that order; junction bases with no gene match: 5. This CDR3 contains 16 residues. CDR3 coding DNA: TGTGCCAGCTCACCCTTGGGACAGAGCTCCTACAATGAGCAGTTCTTC. As protein: CASSPLGQSSYNEQFF.

The gene calls are TRBV6-1 and TRBJ2-7; 7 nucleotides match TRBD2. The J segment lost 3 bases and the V segment lost 4 bases, leaving 12 bases of the junction unmatched. The V gene's germline CDR1 is MNHNS and CDR2 SASEGT. The CDR3 extends over 16 amino acids. The CDR3 loop reads CASSARGAGLYYEQYF. The DNA for the CDR3 is TGTGCCAGCAGTGCCCGGGGAGCGGGGCTCTACTACGAGCAGTACTTC.

The V call is TRBV11-3, the J call TRBJ2-3; 8 bases fit TRBD2. From germline, CDR1 is SGHNT and CDR2 YENEEA. Losses at the gene ends were 1 base for V and 4 bases for J; bases not matched to a gene: 7. This CDR3 comprises 16 residues. CDR3 DNA sequence: TGTGCCAGCAGCTTAGGCGAGCGGGAGCGTGCAGATACGCAGTATTTT. Its protein is CASSLGERERADTQYF.